This T cell receptor (beta chain) was profiled in a study of T cell responses to AZD1222 COVID-19 vaccine. Broader study findings: Spike-spanning, vaccine-associated CD4 TCRs were dominant at 160-218 and 743-854. Of spike-specific TCRs, nearly half reportedly target regions left unmutated in variants. Every sample of the repertoires postdated the peak T cell response.

Trimming took off 5 bases at V and 4 bases at J, with 15 bases between the two ends. Germline V gene sequence: CDR1 MNHEY, CDR2 SVGAGI. The CDR3 sequence is 14 residues long. Sequenced by immunoSEQ multiplex PCR; TCRdb stores in-frame clones only, minus some. The data contain 130,000 to 150,000 clones, approximately 78% of them seen just once; the ten biggest clones take up roughly 4.5%. This clone has just one count. Its antigen is still unknown. The source material was peripheral blood, sampled on day 0 of MenACWY control vaccination. This clonotype was obtained from an adult in good health. The genes are TRBV6-5 and TRBJ2-7; no firm D call. CDR3 bases: TGTGCCAGCAGTACCTGGGTGGCGATATACGAGCAGTACGTC. Protein product: CASSTWVAIYEQYV.